This T cell receptor (beta chain) was sequenced for a study of blood T cell repertoires in COVID-19. Study-wide context: Two negative PCRs, clearance, or symptom resolution had been documented for recovered Cohort 3 donors.

Measured with immunoSEQ multiplex PCR; TCRdb has only the in-frame clones, and not every one. The repertoire holds some 300,000 clones, with 88% as singletons. The CDR3 covers 14 residues. Germline V gene data show CDR1 as SGHTA and CDR2 as FQGTGA. The ends lost 5 bases at V and 4 bases at J; junction bases unmatched: 5. The source is a woman aged 55-75 years in a cohort exposed to, infected with or recovered from COVID-19 (not recorded which). Sequenced input: PBMCs or T cells enriched from blood (not recorded which). This chain links TRBV7-3 with TRBJ1-1; 9 nucleotides match TRBD1. The CDR3 reads CASSLTGGITEAFF. In DNA, the CDR3 is TGTGCCAGCAGCCTTACAGGGGGCATCACTGAAGCTTTCTTT.